Following are 27 T cell receptor beta chains from one sample sequenced in a study of CD8+CD57+ T cells in acquired aplastic anemia. Genomic DNA acted as the template from which TCR beta VDJ combination and CDR3 sequence profiling were carried out. TCRdb re-derived calls from the reads in MiXCR, one entry per CDR3 protein. In the table there are 100,000 to 130,000 distinct CDR3 sequences, 51% of which are singletons. Sequenced input: sorted CD4+, CD8+, or CD8+CD57+ T cells (not recorded which) from PBMCs. These receptors were collected from a human donor in good health, serving as a control.

Ten or more counts support this clonotype. CDR3 in DNA: TGTGCCAGCAGTGAATTCGAGGGGGCGCCCTATGGCTACACCTTC. Translation gives CASSEFEGAPYGYTF. The rearrangement uses TRBV6-1 and TRBJ1-2, with 7 bases that match TRBD1. The junction had 7 bases not matched to a gene; V was cut back by 2 bases and J by 4 bases. The CDR3 runs 15 residues. The V gene's germline CDR1 is MNHNS and CDR2 SASEGT.

The chain employs TRBV2 and TRBJ1-6; the match to TRBD1 covers 9 bases. Looked up from germline, CDR1 is SNHLY and CDR2 is FYNNEI. The CDR3 is made up of 14 amino acids. V was clipped by 8 bases and J by 12 bases; unmatched bases: 11. CDR3 nucleotide sequence: TGTGCCAGCGGACCGGGACAGGGAGGTGGACCCCTCCACTTT. Its protein product is CASGPGQGGGPLHF.

Note on this clonotype: The CDR3 end shows no conserved phenylalanine or tryptophan, and so a read error is likely. V and J are TRBV10-3 and TRBJ2-5; D unclear. Germline lookup yields CDR1 ENHRY and CDR2 SYGVKD. The CDR3 runs to 15 residues. Trimming removed 5 bases from V and 1 base from J, with 14 bases in between. The CDR3 coding sequence is TGTGCCATCAGTTACGGCGGACGGAGCCAAGAGACCCAGTACCTC. Translating gives CAISYGGRSQETQYL.

Worth noting for this clonotype: One junction end disagrees with the germline gene, perhaps due to a read error. The chain recombines TRBV25-1 with TRBJ2-7; 10 bases line up with TRBD1. Germline CDR1 reads MGHDK; CDR2 reads SYGVNS. The CDR3 is made up of 16 amino acids. Here the CDR3 reads CASSQESGTGAYEQYF. CDR3 coding DNA: TGCGCCAGCAGCCAAGAATCCGGGACAGGGGCCTACGAGCAGTACTTC.

This clonotype appeared many times. The chain is built from TRBV6-2 or TRBV6-3 and TRBJ1-2; TRBD1 aligns across 9 bases. V dropped 0 bases and J dropped 4; count of bases not matched to a gene: 12. The CDR3 consists of 18 residues. Germline-derived CDR1 and CDR2 are MNHEY and SVGEGT. The chain's CDR3 is CASSYSRGQGMSFYGYTF. For the CDR3, the DNA is TGTGCCAGCAGTTACTCGAGGGGACAGGGAATGTCTTTCTATGGCTACACCTTC.

The rearrangement links TRBV19 to TRBJ2-7; TRBD1 matches at 9 bases. Per the germline V gene, CDR1 is LNHDA and CDR2 is SQIVND (reference sequence). The CDR3 is 15 residues long. V lost 8 bases, J lost 7 bases, and 15 bases stayed unmatched. CDR3 sequence: CASANTPGQGWEQYF. The CDR3 DNA sequence: TGTGCCAGTGCAAATACTCCGGGACAGGGCTGGGAGCAGTACTTC.

The chain joins TRBV15 to TRBJ2-3, with 7 bases fitting TRBD1. V lost 5 bases and J lost 4; bases outside the gene matches: 6. Germline CDR1 reads LNHNV; CDR2 reads YYDKDF (reference sequence). This CDR3 has 14 residues. The CDR3 spells CATSAGTAPDTQYF. CDR3 in DNA: TGTGCCACCAGCGCAGGGACAGCTCCAGATACGCAGTATTTT.

The table lists this clonotype with many counts. The gene calls are TRBV7-2 and TRBJ2-1, with D possibly being TRBD1 (8 bases). CDR3 length: 13 amino acids. Germline loops: CDR1 SGHTA, CDR2 FQGNSA. The V end was cut by 10 bases, the J end by 4 bases, with 14 bases between. CDR3 nucleotide sequence: TGTGCCACCACAGGGGGGGAATACAATGAGCAGTTCTTC. Amino acid sequence: CATTGGEYNEQFF. The entire variable domain, with the rest obtained from reference TRBV7-2 and TRBJ2-1, is as follows: GAGVSQSPSNKVTEKGKDVELRCDPISGHTALYWYRQSLGQGLEFLIYFQGNSAPDKSGLPSDRFSAERTGGSVSTLTIQRTQQEDSAVYLCATTGGEYNEQFFGPGTRLTVL.

This clonotype was found once. J is TRBJ2-7 and V is TRBV10-3, with 7 bases lining up with TRBD1. The CDR3 totals 12 residues. Unmatched junction bases numbered 3, after V lost 6 bases and J lost 4 bases. CDR1 and CDR2 (germline): ENHRY, SYGVKD. The DNA of the CDR3 is TGTGCCATCAGCCGGACAGGTTACGAGCAGTACGTC. It yields the protein CAISRTGYEQYV.

The rearrangement joins TRBV14 to TRBJ2-1; 7 nucleotides line up with TRBD2. V gave up 4 bases and J gave up 8 bases; unmatched junction bases: 11. The CDR3 runs to 15 residues. CDR1 and CDR2 from the germline V gene are SGHDN and FVKESK. CDR3 sequence reads: CASSRRLAAYDEQFF. In DNA form, the CDR3 reads TGTGCCAGCAGCCGACGACTAGCCGCTTACGATGAGCAGTTCTTC. The variable domain in full, completed from reference TRBV14 and TRBJ2-1, reads EAGVTQFPSHSVIEKGQTVTLRCDPISGHDNLYWYRRVMGKEIKFLLHFVKESKQDESGMPNNRFLAERTGGTYSTLKVQPAELEDSGVYFCASSRRLAAYDEQFFGPGTRLTVL.

This clonotype was counted only a few times. This chain joins TRBV12-3 or TRBV12-4 and TRBJ2-2; D is unresolved. CDR3 length equals 17 residues. V was trimmed by 3 bases and J by 7 bases, leaving 21 bases between them. The CDR3 nucleotides are TGTGCCAGCAGTTTGTCAAGGGCGGCCGGCTGGAACGGGGAGCTGTTTTTT. It specifies CASSLSRAAGWNGELFF.

The sample holds many counts of this clonotype. V and J are TRBV12-3 or TRBV12-4 and TRBJ1-5, with D unclear. The CDR3 is 15 amino acids. The ends were cut back, 5 bases at V and 5 bases at J, with 16 bases in the middle. The CDR3: CASSGGEEWDQPQHF. DNA of the CDR3: TGTGCCAGCAGTGGCGGGGAAGAATGGGATCAGCCCCAGCATTTT.

The chain carries TRBV20-1 and TRBJ2-7; 7 bases map to TRBD1. V gave up 4 bases and J gave up 2 bases; unmatched junction bases: 11. This CDR3 is 15 amino acids long. The germline V gene encodes CDR1 DFQATT and CDR2 SNEGSKA (reference sequence). The CDR3 protein is CSAIPTGSRPYEQYF. CDR3 in DNA: TGCAGTGCTATACCGACAGGGAGCAGACCCTACGAGCAGTACTTC.

A few counts support this clonotype. The CDR3 loop is CASSSKLAALTDTQYF. DNA of the CDR3: TGTGCCAGCAGTTCCAAACTAGCGGCCCTCACAGATACGCAGTATTTT. This rearrangement joins TRBV27 to TRBJ2-3, with 8 positions matching TRBD2. Germline loops: CDR1 MNHEY, CDR2 SMNVEV (reference sequence). This CDR3 has 16 residues. Unmatched junction bases numbered 8, after V lost 4 bases and J lost 2 bases.

Regarding this clonotype: A read error is possible here, since a much larger clone lies one base away. CDR3 nucleotides: TGTGCCTGGTCCCGGACGAGCACTGAAGCTTTCTTT. Amino acids: CAWSRTSTEAFF. The chain has TRBV7-3 and TRBJ1-1; D ambiguous. Germline V CDR1 and CDR2: SGHTA, FQGTGA. This CDR3 contains 12 residues. V dropped 11 bases and J dropped 4 bases, with 14 bases sitting between them.

This clonotype was counted once. Compared with germline, one end of the junction differs, possibly owing to a read error. This chain links TRBV6-4 with TRBJ1-1, with D possibly TRBD1 on 5 matching bases. Germline lookup yields CDR1 MRHNA and CDR2 SNTAGT. The CDR3 contains 14 residues. In DNA form, the CDR3 reads TGCGCCAGCAGGGTGACAGAAATGAACACTGAAGCTTTCTTT. This codes for CASRVTEMNTEAFF.

The chain links TRBV7-9 to TRBJ2-1; perhaps TRBD1 as D (6 bases). V lost 7 bases and J 4 bases, leaving 11 bases between the germline ends. The germline CDR1 and CDR2 sequences are SEHNR and FQNEAQ (reference sequence). CDR3 length: 13 residues. CDR3 loop: CASIRGEYNEQFF. As DNA, the CDR3 is TGTGCCAGCATCAGGGGCGAATACAATGAGCAGTTCTTC.

In this sample, this clonotype turned up a few times. The chain couples TRBV2 to TRBJ1-1; D not resolved. The CDR3 totals 15 residues. The V and J ends lost 6 bases and 3 bases respectively, with 17 bases between them. Germline loops: CDR1 SNHLY, CDR2 FYNNEI. In DNA form, the CDR3 reads TGTGCCAGCAGCTCATCTCCGGGCATAGACACTGAAGCTTTCTTT. This encodes CASSSSPGIDTEAFF.

The chain combines TRBV7-6 with TRBJ2-2; perhaps TRBD2 as D (5 bases). The CDR3 runs to 14 residues. Trimming took 1 base from V and 4 from J, leaving 7 bases between them. Looked up from germline, CDR1 is SGHVS and CDR2 is FNYEAQ. CDR3 residues: CASSLGETTGELFF. CDR3 nucleotides: TGTGCCAGCAGCTTAGGGGAGACCACCGGGGAGCTGTTTTTT.

The count of this clonotype is one. CDR3 loop: CATSETGVGYTF. The CDR3 DNA sequence: TGTGCCACCAGTGAAACAGGGGTAGGCTACACCTTC. V usage is TRBV24-1 and J usage is TRBJ1-2; 7 bases are a match to TRBD1. Germline CDR1 is KGHDR and CDR2 is SFDVKD. The V and J ends lost 4 bases and 8 bases, in that order; junction bases with no gene match: 3. This CDR3 is 12 amino acids long.

The chain joins TRBV19 to TRBJ2-1, with a possible D match to TRBD2 (5 bases). The germline gives CDR1 LNHDA, CDR2 SQIVND (reference sequence). This CDR3 region has 15 residues. Trimming removed 5 bases at V and 6 bases at J, with 17 bases between. The CDR3 DNA reads TGTGCCAGTAGTTCGGACCGGGAACAAAGCAATGAGCAGTTCTTC. Translation: CASSSDREQSNEQFF.

This clonotype was counted at least ten times. The chain uses TRBV6-1 and TRBJ1-2; 8 bases align to TRBD1. V was pared by 8 bases and J by 5 bases, with 10 bases of the junction left unmatched. CDR3 length: 14 amino acids. In germline, CDR1 is MNHNS, CDR2 SASEGT. This CDR3 is CASRGQGLFYGYTF. The CDR3, as DNA: TGTGCCAGCCGAGGACAGGGACTATTTTATGGCTACACCTTC.

The chain recombines TRBV5-8 with TRBJ1-5, with D unclear. The CDR3 spans 13 residues. CDR1 SGHTS and CDR2 YDEGEE come from the germline V gene. Trimming removed 4 bases from V and 4 bases from J, with 9 bases in between. CDR3 loop: CASSTYGNQPQHF. The CDR3 bases are TGTGCCAGCAGCACCTACGGAAATCAGCCCCAGCATTTT.

CDR3 protein: CAWSALLGAGGPDTQYF. For the CDR3, the DNA is TGTGCCTGGAGTGCCCTTCTGGGAGCGGGGGGACCAGATACGCAGTATTTT. This chain uses TRBV30 with TRBJ2-3; 9 bases are a match to TRBD2. CDR1 GTSNPN and CDR2 SVGIG come from the germline V gene (reference sequence). The CDR3 contains 17 residues. The V segment lost 1 base and the J segment 4 bases; nucleotides outside the gene matches: 12.

Regarding this clonotype: Just one base apart from a much larger clone, this may be a read error. The chain joins TRBV7-9 to TRBJ2-1; D may match TRBD1 or TRBD2 (5 bases each). CDR1 and CDR2 (germline): SEHNR, FQNEAQ (reference sequence). This CDR3 region has 17 residues. V lost 4 bases to trimming and J lost 0 bases, with 16 bases between them. CDR3 protein: CASSSPRDPSSYNEQFF. The CDR3 bases are TGTGCCAGCAGCTCACCTAGGGACCCGAGCTCCTACAATGAGCAGTTCTTC.

This clonotype was found many times. V usage is TRBV6-5 and J usage is TRBJ1-1, with no clear D. V was clipped by 2 bases and J by 5 bases, with 15 bases between them. The CDR3 spans 15 residues. CDR1 and CDR2 from the germline V gene are MNHEY and SVGAGI. This chain's CDR3 is CASSYATSLGTEAFF. The CDR3 bases are TGTGCCAGCAGTTACGCTACGTCCTTAGGGACTGAAGCTTTCTTT.

This clonotype has at least ten counts. The chain joins TRBV13 to TRBJ2-1; D might be TRBD1 or TRBD2, each matching 7 bases. Germline CDR1 reads PRHDT; CDR2 reads FYEKMQ (reference sequence). The CDR3 totals 16 residues. V lost 5 bases, J lost 3 bases, and 17 bases lay in between. The CDR3 sequence: CASSGQGGAGYNEQFF. In nucleotides, the CDR3 is TGTGCCAGCAGCGGGCAGGGGGGGGCAGGCTACAATGAGCAGTTCTTC.